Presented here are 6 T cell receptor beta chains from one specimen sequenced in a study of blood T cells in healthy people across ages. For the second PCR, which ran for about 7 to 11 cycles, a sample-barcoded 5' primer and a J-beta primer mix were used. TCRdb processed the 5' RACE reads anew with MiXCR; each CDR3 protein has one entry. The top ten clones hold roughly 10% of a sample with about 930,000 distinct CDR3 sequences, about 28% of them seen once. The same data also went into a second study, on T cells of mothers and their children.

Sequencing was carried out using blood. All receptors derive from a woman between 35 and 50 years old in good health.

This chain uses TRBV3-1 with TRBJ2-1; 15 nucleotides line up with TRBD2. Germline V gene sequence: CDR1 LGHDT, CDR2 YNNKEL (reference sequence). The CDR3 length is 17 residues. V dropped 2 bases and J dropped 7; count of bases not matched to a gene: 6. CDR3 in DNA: TGTGCCAGCAGCCAAAGGACTAGCGGGGGGGCCGTGAATGAGCAGTTCTTC. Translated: CASSQRTSGGAVNEQFF.

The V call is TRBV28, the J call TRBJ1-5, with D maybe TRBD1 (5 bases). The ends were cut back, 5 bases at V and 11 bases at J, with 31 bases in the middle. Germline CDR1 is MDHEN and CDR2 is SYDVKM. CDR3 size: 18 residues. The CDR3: CASSTDTQGSLRRGSQHF. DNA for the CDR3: TGTGCCAGCAGTACCGATACTCAGGGTTCTCTGCGGCGTGGGTCCCAGCATTTT.

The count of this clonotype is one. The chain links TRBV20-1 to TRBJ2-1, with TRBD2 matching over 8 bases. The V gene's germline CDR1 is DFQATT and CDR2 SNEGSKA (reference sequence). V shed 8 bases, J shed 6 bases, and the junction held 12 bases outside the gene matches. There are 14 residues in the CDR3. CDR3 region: CSSRVAGLGNEQFF. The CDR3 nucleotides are TGCAGTTCCAGGGTAGCGGGGCTTGGCAATGAGCAGTTCTTC.

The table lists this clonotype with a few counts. The CDR3 bases are TGTGCCAGCAGCTTAGGCCCAACCGGAGCGGAGCAGTACTTC. Translating it yields CASSLGPTGAEQYF. V and J are TRBV7-2 and TRBJ2-7; D not resolved. V lost 1 base, J lost 7 bases, and 14 bases lay in between. Germline lookup yields CDR1 SGHTA and CDR2 FQGNSA. This CDR3 region has 14 residues. Complete variable domain (other parts from reference TRBV7-2 and TRBJ2-7): GAGVSQSPSNKVTEKGKDVELRCDPISGHTALYWYRQSLGQGLEFLIYFQGNSAPDKSGLPSDRFSAERTGGSVSTLTIQRTQQEDSAVYLCASSLGPTGAEQYFGPGTRLTVT.

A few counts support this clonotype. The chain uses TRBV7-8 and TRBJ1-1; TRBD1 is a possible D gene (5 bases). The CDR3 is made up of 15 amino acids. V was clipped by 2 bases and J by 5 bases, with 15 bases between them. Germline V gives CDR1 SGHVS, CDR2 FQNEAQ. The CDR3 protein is CASSLTGGTRTEAFF. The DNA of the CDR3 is TGTGCCAGCAGCTTAACCGGGGGAACAAGGACTGAAGCTTTCTTT.

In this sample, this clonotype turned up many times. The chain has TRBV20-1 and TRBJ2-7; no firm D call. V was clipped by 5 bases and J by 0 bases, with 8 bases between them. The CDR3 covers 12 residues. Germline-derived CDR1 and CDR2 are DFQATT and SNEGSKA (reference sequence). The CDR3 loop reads CSAPWGSYEQYF. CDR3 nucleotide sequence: TGCAGTGCTCCCTGGGGCTCCTACGAGCAGTACTTC.